Listed here are 5 T cell receptor beta chains from one sample, sequenced in a study of low-dose radiotherapy and immunotherapy resistance in tumors. TRAV- and TRBV-specific primers, spanning alpha and beta chains, primed first-strand cDNA. Using a constant-region primer together with a V-primer adapter, TCRs were subjected to around 20 PCR cycles of amplification. TCRdb fed the reads into MiXCR, producing one record per CDR3 protein. The table has fewer than 110,000 distinct CDR3 sequences, 20% to 25% seen once. Described time point: after trial treatment. The treatment was: LDRT plus nivolumab, ipilimumab, low-dose cyclophosphamide and aspirin (RACIN trial). Sample: PBMCs, taken after low-dose radiotherapy plus immunotherapy. The receptors originated from a male donor with prostate cancer.

The chain couples TRBV5-5 to TRBJ2-2; tentative D call: TRBD2 (6 bases). Deletions cut 5 bases from V and 5 bases from J, with 10 bases between. Germline lookup yields CDR1 SGHKS and CDR2 YYEKEE (reference sequence). This CDR3 is built from 13 residues. The CDR3 DNA reads TGTGCCAGCAGTTGGACTATGACCGGGGAGCTGTTTTTT. Protein sequence: CASSWTMTGELFF.

This clonotype was seen once. The rearrangement links TRBV7-2 to TRBJ1-2; no definite D call. This CDR3 comprises 13 residues. Germline V CDR1 and CDR2: SGHTA, FQGNSA. V lost 3 bases and J lost 1, with 6 bases in between. The CDR3 coding sequence is TGTGCCAGCAGCTTTGGCATTAACTATGGCTACACCTTC. It yields the protein CASSFGINYGYTF.

This clonotype was counted only a few times. The J gene is TRBJ2-7, the V gene TRBV25-1; unclear D gene. This CDR3 spans 11 amino acids. Germline lookup yields CDR1 MGHDK and CDR2 SYGVNS. V lost 6 bases and J 4 bases, leaving 7 bases between the germline ends. The CDR3 loop reads CASRKRYEQYF. The DNA of the CDR3 is TGTGCCAGCAGGAAAAGGTACGAGCAGTACTTC.

The rearrangement links TRBV9 to TRBJ2-1, with TRBD2 matching 9 bases. Germline-derived CDR1 and CDR2 are SGDLS and YYNGEE. The V gene end was trimmed by 4 bases and the J gene end by 4 bases; junction bases not matched to a gene: 15. The CDR3 is 18 residues long. The DNA of the CDR3 is TGTGCCAGCAGCCTCCAAATGAGGACTAGCGCTATATACAATGAGCAGTTCTTC. As protein: CASSLQMRTSAIYNEQFF. The full variable domain, in which reference TRBV9 and TRBJ2-1 provide the parts outside the CDR3, is DSGVTQTPKHLITATGQRVTLRCSPRSGDLSVYWYQQSLDQGLQFLIQYYNGEERAKGNILERFSAQQFPDLHSELNLSSLELGDSALYFCASSLQMRTSAIYNEQFFGPGTRLTVL.

With respect to this clonotype: Its ends do not fully match the called genes, so a read error is possible. The chain has TRBV7-8 and TRBJ1-4; a weak D match, TRBD1 (6 bases). Germline-derived CDR1 and CDR2 are SGHVS and FQNEAQ. The CDR3 extends over 15 amino acids. In DNA, the CDR3 is TGTACCAGCAGCTTAGGGGGGGCAACTAATGAAAAACTGTTTTTT. It encodes CTSSLGGATNEKLFF. Filled out from reference TRBV7-8 and TRBJ1-4, the complete variable domain reads GAGVSQSPRYKVAKRGQDVALRCDPISGHVSLFWYQQALGQGPEFLTYFQNEAQLDKSGLPSDRFFAERPEGSVSTLKIQRTQQEDSAVYLCTSSLGGATNEKLFFGSGTQLSVL.